These 30 T cell receptor beta chains were sequenced from one sample in a study of PD-1 blockade in mismatch repair-deficient tumors. Sequencing used immunoSEQ multiplex PCR; TCRdb keeps in-frame clones, though not all of them. The table shows over 100,000 clones, with about 80% occurring only once. The specimen comprised peripheral blood, sampled 60 weeks after starting pembrolizumab. These receptors came from an adult with mismatch repair-deficient cancer.

The V gene is TRBV5-1, the J gene TRBJ2-3; D perhaps matches TRBD1 (6 bases). Trimming removed 0 bases at V and 0 bases at J, with 11 bases between. This CDR3 spans 16 amino acids. The germline V gene has CDR1 SGHRS and CDR2 YFSETQ. The CDR3 is CASSLATDRSTDTQYF. In DNA form, the CDR3 reads TGCGCCAGCAGCTTGGCCACCGACAGGAGCACAGATACGCAGTATTTT.

The chain combines TRBV11-3 with TRBJ2-5, with D maybe TRBD2 (6 bases). CDR3 length: 14 amino acids. Germline V gene data show CDR1 as SGHNT and CDR2 as YENEEA. The ends were cut back, 2 bases at V and 5 bases at J, with 12 bases in the middle. DNA for the CDR3: TGTGCCAGCAGCTTACGGGGGAATTGGGAGACCCAGTACTTC. Translated, it gives CASSLRGNWETQYF.

The chain couples TRBV25-1 to TRBJ2-7; D is unresolved. CDR1 is MGHDK and CDR2 is SYGVNS in the germline V gene. This CDR3 has 13 amino acids. The V end was cut by 1 base, the J end by 6 bases, with 10 bases between. Here the CDR3 DNA reads TGTGCCAGCAGTGAATTCGCTTACGCCGAGCAGTACTTC. This codes for CASSEFAYAEQYF.

The chain has TRBV5-1 and TRBJ2-5; D remains ambiguous. Trimming pared 1 base from V and 4 bases from J, leaving 11 bases between. CDR3 length: 14 amino acids. Looked up from germline, CDR1 is SGHRS and CDR2 is YFSETQ. The CDR3 nucleotides read TGCGCCAGCAGCTTGTTTCTTTCGGGAGAGACCCAGTACTTC. Translated, it gives CASSLFLSGETQYF.

The chain couples TRBV19 to TRBJ1-1, with D unresolved. V gave up 10 bases and J gave up 0 bases, with 24 bases separating them. CDR1 is LNHDA, CDR2 SQIVND, per germline (reference sequence). This CDR3 is built from 17 residues. The chain's CDR3 is CATTPGPLFRVNTEAFF. CDR3 bases: TGTGCCACGACACCCGGGCCCCTATTTAGAGTGAACACTGAAGCTTTCTTT.

This clone occurred once. The rearrangement uses TRBV7-3 and TRBJ2-7; 9 bases fit TRBD1. This CDR3 contains 16 residues. V was clipped by 1 base and J by 0 bases; unmatched bases: 4. CDR1 and CDR2 (germline): SGHTA, FQGTGA. The CDR3: CASSLRPGQGSYEQYF. For the CDR3, the DNA is TGTGCCAGCAGCTTAAGACCGGGACAGGGCTCCTACGAGCAGTACTTC. The full variable domain, completed using reference TRBV7-3 and TRBJ2-7, is GAGVSQTPSNKVTEKGKYVELRCDPISGHTALYWYRQSLGQGPEFLIYFQGTGAADDSGLPNDRFFAVRPEGSVSTLKIQRTERGDSAVYLCASSLRPGQGSYEQYFGPGTRLTVT.

This sequence joins TRBV7-6 and TRBJ2-2, with 11 bases matching TRBD2. With V trimmed by 2 bases and J by 5 bases, 7 bases remained unmatched. The CDR3 consists of 17 residues. Germline loops: CDR1 SGHVS, CDR2 FNYEAQ. CDR3 nucleotides: TGTGCCAGCAGCTTAACCCGACTAGCGGGAAATACCGGGGAGCTGTTTTTT. Translating gives CASSLTRLAGNTGELFF.

This clone is a singleton in its sample. The same CDR3 can be traced to other DNA sequences in this sample. The chain combines TRBV18 with TRBJ2-6; D gene ambiguous. The germline V gene has CDR1 KGHSH and CDR2 LQKENI. V was cut by 6 bases and J by 1 base, with 4 bases left in between. The CDR3 is 13 residues long. The CDR3 DNA is TGTGCCAGCTCGCCTTCTGGGGCCAACGTCCTGACTTTC. Translating it yields CASSPSGANVLTF. Using reference TRBV18 and TRBJ2-6 for the parts outside the CDR3, the full variable domain is NAGVMQNPRHLVRRRGQEARLRCSPMKGHSHVYWYRQLPEEGLKFMVYLQKENIIDESGMPKERFSAEFPKEGPSILRIQQVVRGDSAAYFCASSPSGANVLTFGAGSRLTVL.

This chain joins TRBV9 and TRBJ2-7; 7 nucleotides line up with TRBD1. The CDR3 contains 14 residues. The J segment lost 5 bases and the V segment lost 3 bases, leaving 8 bases of the junction unmatched. From germline, CDR1 is SGDLS and CDR2 YYNGEE. The CDR3 is CASSEETGSHEQYF. The CDR3 nucleotides read TGTGCCAGCAGCGAGGAGACAGGGAGCCACGAGCAGTACTTC. The whole variable domain, remainder taken from reference TRBV9 and TRBJ2-7, is DSGVTQTPKHLITATGQRVTLRCSPRSGDLSVYWYQQSLDQGLQFLIQYYNGEERAKGNILERFSAQQFPDLHSELNLSSLELGDSALYFCASSEETGSHEQYFGPGTRLTVT.

This chain links TRBV6-6 with TRBJ2-3; D call uncertain. The length of the CDR3 is 11 residues. The ends were cut back, 2 bases at V and 8 bases at J, with 5 bases in the middle. Germline CDR1 reads MNHNY; CDR2 reads SVGAGI (reference sequence). CDR3 nucleotide sequence: TGTGCCAGCAGTTACCTAAGTACGCAGTATTTT. This gives the protein CASSYLSTQYF.

This sequence joins TRBV7-9 and TRBJ1-2; 8 bases agree with TRBD1. Trimming removed 5 bases from V and 4 bases from J; junction bases left unmatched: 6. CDR3 length equals 14 residues. The germline CDR1 and CDR2 sequences are SEHNR and FQNEAQ (reference sequence). The CDR3 loop reads CASSLGQALYGYTF. The CDR3 DNA sequence: TGTGCCAGCAGCCTGGGACAGGCTCTCTATGGCTACACCTTC.

The rearrangement uses TRBV7-8 and TRBJ2-7; D is undetermined. V lost 5 bases and J lost 3, with 11 bases in between. Germline CDR1 and CDR2: SGHVS and FQNEAQ. The CDR3 has 13 residues. The CDR3 loop reads CASSQGLYYEQYF. As DNA, the CDR3 is TGTGCCAGCAGCCAAGGTCTATACTACGAGCAGTACTTC.

The rearrangement uses TRBV28 and TRBJ1-3, with D possibly being TRBD1 (6 bases). Germline CDR1 MDHEN, CDR2 SYDVKM. The ends were cut back, 4 bases at V and 2 bases at J, with 12 bases in the middle. The CDR3 has 15 amino acids. In DNA, the CDR3 is TGTGCCAGCAGTTCCGCTGAGGGGGCTGGAAACACCATATATTTT. It codes for CASSSAEGAGNTIYF.

V and J are TRBV6-6 and TRBJ2-1; 10 nucleotides agree with TRBD2. The germline V gene encodes CDR1 MNHNY and CDR2 SVGAGI (reference sequence). This CDR3 has 15 residues. With 6 bases clipped from V and 10 bases from J, the junction kept 12 bases outside the gene matches. The CDR3, as DNA: TGTGCCAGCAGGACCAACAGGGAGACTAGCGGGGAGCAGTTCTTC. The encoded protein is CASRTNRETSGEQFF.

This clone was seen once. One junction end disagrees with the germline gene, perhaps due to a read error. The chain has TRBV7-6 and TRBJ2-6; no firm D call. Germline loops: CDR1 SGHVS, CDR2 FNYEAQ. This CDR3 is 18 amino acids long. CDR3 protein: CASSHHTELTKSGQRPDF. CDR3 coding DNA: TGTGCCAGCAGCCACCATACTGAACTCACAAAGTCGGGCCAACGTCCTGACTTC. Variable domain in full (rest from reference TRBV7-6 and TRBJ2-6): GAGVSQSPRYKVTKRGQDVALRCDPISGHVSLYWYRQALGQGPEFLTYFNYEAQQDKSGLPNDRFSAERPEGSISTLTIQRTEQRDSAMYRCASSHHTELTKSGQRPDFGAGSRLTVL.

The chain carries TRBV2 and TRBJ2-1; D may be TRBD2 (6 bases). Trimming removed 11 bases at V and 4 bases at J, with 15 bases between. This CDR3 has 13 residues. The germline CDR1 and CDR2 sequences are SNHLY and FYNNEI. CDR3 region: CASEGLNYNEQFF. DNA for the CDR3: TGTGCCTCGGAGGGACTCAATTACAATGAGCAGTTCTTC.

This clone was detected only a few times. V and J are TRBV5-4 and TRBJ2-2; 8 bases map to TRBD2. This CDR3 spans 13 amino acids. The J segment lost 7 bases and the V segment lost 5 bases, leaving 4 bases of the junction unmatched. Germline V lookup: CDR1 SGHNT, CDR2 YYREEE (reference sequence). The CDR3 sequence: CASRAGANGELFF. CDR3 bases: TGTGCCAGCAGAGCGGGAGCGAACGGGGAGCTGTTTTTT.

The rearrangement uses TRBV7-9 and TRBJ1-1; 9 bases fit TRBD1. Germline V gene sequence: CDR1 SEHNR, CDR2 FQNEAQ (reference sequence). The V segment lost 1 base and the J segment 4 bases; nucleotides outside the gene matches: 16. This CDR3 region has 19 residues. CDR3 sequence (DNA): TGTGCCAGCAGCTTAGGTCAACTAACAGGGGGCAAAGGTTTCACTGAAGCTTTCTTT. This sequence encodes CASSLGQLTGGKGFTEAFF. The full variable domain, completed using reference TRBV7-9 and TRBJ1-1, is DTGVSQNPRHKITKRGQNVTFRCDPISEHNRLYWYRQTLGQGPEFLTYFQNEAQLEKSRLLSDRFSAERPKGSFSTLEIQRTEQGDSAMYLCASSLGQLTGGKGFTEAFFGQGTRLTVV.

In this sample, this clone turned up a few times. This chain's CDR3 is CASSSDRANTEAFF. CDR3 DNA: TGTGCCAGCAGTTCGGACAGGGCGAACACTGAAGCTTTCTTT. The gene calls are TRBV5-6 and TRBJ1-1, with 8 bases fitting TRBD1. The CDR3 is 14 residues long. Trimming took 5 bases from V and 1 from J; bases not matched to a gene: 4. CDR1 and CDR2 from the germline V gene are SGHDT and YYEEEE.

There are a few counts of this clone. The chain joins TRBV14 to TRBJ1-1, with TRBD1 matching over 8 bases. The CDR3 totals 18 residues. Germline values: CDR1 SGHDN, CDR2 FVKESK. Germline trimming cut 4 bases from V and 0 bases from J; bases unmatched to any gene: 13. CDR3 sequence: CASSPLYQGASMNTEAFF. CDR3 nucleotide sequence: TGTGCCAGCAGCCCCCTCTACCAGGGGGCGTCAATGAACACTGAAGCTTTCTTT. Using reference TRBV14 and TRBJ1-1 for the parts outside the CDR3, the full variable domain is EAGVTQFPSHSVIEKGQTVTLRCDPISGHDNLYWYRRVMGKEIKFLLHFVKESKQDESGMPNNRFLAERTGGTYSTLKVQPAELEDSGVYFCASSPLYQGASMNTEAFFGQGTRLTVV.

The chain's CDR3 is CASSMRQANQPQHF. Written as DNA, the CDR3 is TGTGCCAGTAGTATGAGGCAGGCAAATCAGCCCCAGCATTTT. V and J are TRBV19 and TRBJ1-5, with D unresolved. The CDR3 length is 14 residues. From germline, CDR1 is LNHDA and CDR2 SQIVND (reference sequence). Trimming shortened V by 3 bases and J by 4 bases, and 10 bases separated the two germline ends.

The CDR3: CASSLTFDGGTREQYF. CDR3 sequence (DNA): TGTGCCAGCAGCTTAACGTTCGACGGGGGCACTCGGGAGCAGTACTTC. The J gene is TRBJ2-7, the V gene TRBV7-9; possibly TRBD1 or TRBD2 for D (6 bases each). The CDR3 runs 16 residues. Germline V lookup: CDR1 SEHNR, CDR2 FQNEAQ (reference sequence). V lost 2 bases and J lost 7, with 21 bases in between.

The chain is built from TRBV6-5 and TRBJ2-1, with TRBD2 matching over 13 bases. V gave up 6 bases and J gave up 4 bases; unmatched junction bases: 3. CDR3 size: 15 residues. Germline values: CDR1 MNHEY, CDR2 SVGAGI. The CDR3 loop is CASSSTSGRYNEQFF. The CDR3 coding sequence is TGTGCCAGCAGCTCGACTAGCGGGAGGTACAATGAGCAGTTCTTC.

V usage is TRBV4-1 and J usage is TRBJ2-1, with D tentatively TRBD1 or TRBD2 (5 bases each). This CDR3 comprises 16 residues. V lost 0 bases and J 7 bases, leaving 16 bases between the germline ends. The germline CDR1 and CDR2 sequences are MGHRA and YSYEKL. Here the CDR3 reads CASSQDSTGPGNEQFF. The DNA for the CDR3 is TGCGCCAGCAGCCAAGATTCGACGGGACCGGGGAATGAGCAGTTCTTC.

The J gene is TRBJ2-5, the V gene TRBV5-4; a weak D match, TRBD2 (5 bases). Germline V lookup: CDR1 SGHNT, CDR2 YYREEE (reference sequence). V was clipped by 0 bases and J by 2 bases, with 8 bases between them. This CDR3 comprises 14 residues. This CDR3 is CASSLAGIQETQYF. The CDR3 bases are TGTGCCAGCAGCTTGGCGGGGATTCAAGAGACCCAGTACTTC.

This chain uses TRBV5-1 with TRBJ2-1; TRBD2 aligns across 7 bases. The V gene's germline CDR1 is SGHRS and CDR2 YFSETQ. There are 14 residues in the CDR3. The V segment lost 7 bases and the J segment 3 bases; nucleotides outside the gene matches: 7. The CDR3 DNA sequence: TGCGCCAGCTCGTTCCTAGCGGTCTACAATGAGCAGTTCTTC. Its protein product is CASSFLAVYNEQFF.

V gene TRBV27 combines with J gene TRBJ2-7, with 8 positions matching TRBD1. V was clipped by 3 bases and J by 2 bases; unmatched bases: 12. This CDR3 comprises 17 residues. The germline CDR1 and CDR2 sequences are MNHEY and SMNVEV (reference sequence). The CDR3 loop is CASSFRGRGQVTYEQYF. For the CDR3, the DNA is TGTGCCAGCAGTTTCCGCGGTCGGGGACAGGTCACCTACGAGCAGTACTTC.

The chain employs TRBV9 and TRBJ1-3, with 7 bases lining up with TRBD1. Germline V gene lookup returns CDR1 SGDLS and CDR2 YYNGEE. Trimming cost V 5 bases and J 4 bases; bases outside gene matches: 12. CDR3 length: 16 residues. This chain's CDR3 is CASRKGASTPGNTIYF. CDR3 nucleotides: TGTGCCAGCAGGAAGGGGGCGAGTACTCCCGGAAACACCATATATTTT.

This clone has just a few counts. This sequence joins TRBV5-1 and TRBJ1-2; 9 bases agree with TRBD1. This CDR3 comprises 15 residues. The germline gives CDR1 SGHRS, CDR2 YFSETQ. Trimming took 5 bases from V and 2 from J; bases not matched to a gene: 7. CDR3 sequence (DNA): TGCGCCAGCAGACGGGGACAGGGCTTAAACTATGGCTACACCTTC. Translated: CASRRGQGLNYGYTF.

This chain uses TRBV6-6 with TRBJ1-2; D gene unclear. CDR1 is MNHNY and CDR2 is SVGAGI in the germline V gene (reference sequence). CDR3 length equals 14 residues. Trimming removed 0 bases from V and 7 bases from J, with 12 bases in between. For the CDR3, the DNA is TGTGCCAGCAGTTACTCTCCTGGCCTGGGTGGCTACACCTTC. Its translation: CASSYSPGLGGYTF.